This T cell receptor beta chain was identified during a study of blood T cell repertoires in COVID-19. Study as a whole: T cells, B-cell-depleted T cells, or PBMCs supplied cDNA or gDNA.

How the authors handled the data: Scientists estimated how many nucleated cells there were by amplifying reference gene primers. Sequencing was performed with immunoSEQ multiplex PCR; in TCRdb, only in-frame clones are kept and a portion is missing. V and J calls and clone size are given by that table; D and trimming were obtained from the DNA. The top ten clones hold approximately 3% of a sample with about 190,000 clones, 78% of them seen once. Trimming cost V 2 bases and J 9 bases; bases outside gene matches: 6. The CDR3 has 15 amino acids. Germline CDR1 and CDR2: LGHDT and YNNKEL (reference sequence).

This rearrangement joins TRBV3-1 (or the pseudogene TRBV3-2) to TRBJ1-6, with 8 bases aligning to TRBD1. Specimen: peripheral blood. The TCR comes from a woman of 80 years or more with active or convalescent COVID-19. For the CDR3, the DNA is TGTGCCAGCAGCCAACCCCAGGGGGCTGGTTCACCCCTCCACTTT. This sequence encodes CASSQPQGAGSPLHF.